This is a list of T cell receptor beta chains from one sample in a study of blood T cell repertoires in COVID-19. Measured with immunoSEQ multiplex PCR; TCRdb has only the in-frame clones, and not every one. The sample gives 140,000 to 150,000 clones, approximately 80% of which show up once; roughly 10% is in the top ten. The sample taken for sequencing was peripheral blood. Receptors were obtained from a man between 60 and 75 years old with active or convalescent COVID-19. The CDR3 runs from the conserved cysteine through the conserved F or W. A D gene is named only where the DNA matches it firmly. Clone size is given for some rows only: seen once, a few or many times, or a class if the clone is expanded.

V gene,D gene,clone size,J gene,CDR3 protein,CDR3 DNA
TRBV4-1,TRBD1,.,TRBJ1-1,CASSRPGTVMNTEAFF,TGCGCCAGCAGCCGTCCCGGGACAGTTATGAACACTGAAGCTTTCTTT
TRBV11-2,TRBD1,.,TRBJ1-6,CASSLLPGGGNSPLHF,TGTGCCAGCAGCTTACTACCAGGGGGAGGCAATTCACCCCTCCACTTT
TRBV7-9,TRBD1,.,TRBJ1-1,CASSLGRTGNTEAFF,TGTGCCAGCAGCTTAGGGAGGACAGGGAACACTGAAGCTTTCTTT
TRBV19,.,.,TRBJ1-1,CASSNLGGNTEAFF,TGTGCCAGTAGCAACCTGGGGGGGAACACTGAAGCTTTCTTT
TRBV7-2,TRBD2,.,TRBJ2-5,CASSLRETSGRAIGETQYF,TGTGCCAGCAGCTTGCGAGAGACTAGCGGGAGGGCCATAGGAGAGACCCAGTACTTC
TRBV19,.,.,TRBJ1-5,CASRNDRSINQPQHF,TGTGCCAGTAGGAACGACAGGTCGATCAATCAGCCCCAGCATTTT
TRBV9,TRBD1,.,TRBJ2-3,CASSVGPGQSTDTQYF,TGTGCCAGCAGCGTGGGACCGGGACAGTCCACAGATACGCAGTATTTT
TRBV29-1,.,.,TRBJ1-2,CSASNFWSGHGYTF,TGCAGCGCGTCTAACTTCTGGAGCGGGCATGGCTACACCTTC
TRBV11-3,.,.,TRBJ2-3,CASSLDIGGASSTDTQYF,TGTGCCAGCAGCTTAGATATCGGCGGGGCTTCTAGCACAGATACGCAGTATTTT
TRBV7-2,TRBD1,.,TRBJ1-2,CASYYTGGFGYTF,TGTGCCAGTTACTACACAGGGGGCTTCGGCTACACCTTC
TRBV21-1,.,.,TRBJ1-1,CASSRGAGTNTEAFF,TGTGCCAGCAGCCGTGGAGCGGGGACTAACACTGAAGCTTTCTTT
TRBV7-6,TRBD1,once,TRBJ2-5,CASSQDRGRRETQYF,TGTGCCAGCAGCCAAGACAGGGGGCGCCGAGAGACCCAGTACTTC
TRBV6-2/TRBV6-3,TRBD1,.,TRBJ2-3,CASSTGTDTDTQYF,TGTGCCAGCAGTACCGGGACAGACACAGATACGCAGTATTTT
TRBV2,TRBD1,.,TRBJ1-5,CASSDYRGENSNQPQHF,TGTGCCAGCAGTGACTACAGGGGTGAAAATAGCAATCAGCCCCAGCATTTT
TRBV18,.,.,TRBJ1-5,CASSLNDRNQPQHF,TGTGCCAGCTCATTAAATGACAGAAATCAGCCCCAGCATTTT
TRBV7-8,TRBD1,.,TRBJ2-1,CASSSPRGTGPYNEQFF,TGTGCCAGCAGCTCCCCGAGAGGGACAGGACCCTACAATGAGCAGTTCTTC
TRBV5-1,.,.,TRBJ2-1,CASNLLGGDNNEQFF,TGCGCCAGCAACCTCCTTGGGGGGGACAACAATGAGCAGTTCTTC